The present T cell receptor (beta chain) was sequenced within a study of blood T cells in healthy people across ages. This clonotype was seen more than once but under ten times. V was clipped by 10 bases and J by 5 bases, with 17 bases between them. CDR1 is MNHEY, CDR2 SVGAGI, per germline. The CDR3 has 13 amino acids. PCR was performed a second time for about 7 to 12 cycles using a sample-barcoded 5' primer and a J-beta primer mix. Tags on each cDNA molecule came from a template-switch adaptor with 12 random nucleotides. TCRdb redid the calling of the 5' RACE reads with MiXCR, one entry per CDR3 protein. The sample includes around 990,000 distinct CDR3 sequences, 20% to 25% of them seen just once. These data also featured in a second study, about T cells of mothers and their children. From that study: Donation involved three healthy Caucasian mothers and the six children that they had. It was found that thymic selection shapes TCR recombination output similarly in related and unrelated pairs. The search for persistent microchimeric T cell clones detected none.

Sequencing was done on a sample of blood. The source is a girl aged 2 to 9 in good health. The J gene is TRBJ2-5, the V gene TRBV6-5; TRBD1 is a possible D gene (6 bases). The CDR3 protein is CATQLRGWETQYF. The CDR3 nucleotides are TGTGCCACACAATTGAGGGGGTGGGAGACCCAGTACTTC.